The 21 T cell receptor beta chains below were found in one sample sequenced in a study of radiotherapy plus CTLA-4 blockade in lung cancer. TCRdb's copy holds only in-frame clones and misses some; the assay was immunoSEQ multiplex PCR. The table shows about 99,000 clones, with just over 85% occurring only once. The sample consisted of peripheral blood, taken from a patient treated with radiotherapy plus ipilimumab. Receptor source: a human donor with non-small cell lung cancer that progressed on radiotherapy plus ipilimumab.

The chain combines TRBV19 with TRBJ2-1; TRBD2 matches at 8 bases. This CDR3 comprises 15 residues. The germline CDR1 and CDR2 sequences are LNHDA and SQIVND (reference sequence). With V trimmed by 4 bases and J by 3 bases, 5 bases remained unmatched. The CDR3 spells CASSRTGTSYNEQFF. In DNA form, the CDR3 reads TGTGCCAGTAGTAGGACCGGGACTAGCTACAATGAGCAGTTCTTC.

The rearrangement links TRBV11-2 to TRBJ2-1; the D is unclear. V was clipped by 3 bases and J by 0 bases, with 9 bases between them. CDR3 length: 15 residues. In germline, CDR1 is SGHAT, CDR2 FQNNGV. CDR3 residues: CASSFEELSYNEQFF. The CDR3 DNA reads TGTGCCAGCAGCTTTGAGGAACTCTCCTACAATGAGCAGTTCTTC.

This clone appeared a single time. The rearrangement links TRBV6-6 to TRBJ2-7; no firm D call. This CDR3 contains 16 residues. The V gene's germline CDR1 is MNHNY and CDR2 SVGAGI (reference sequence). V gave up 6 bases and J gave up 0 bases, with 18 bases separating them. CDR3 sequence reads: CASSPASSRNSYEQYF. In nucleotides, the CDR3 is TGTGCCAGCAGCCCAGCCTCCTCTCGGAACTCCTACGAGCAGTACTTC.

V gene TRBV7-8 combines with J gene TRBJ2-3; TRBD1 matches 11 bases. This CDR3 has 15 amino acids. Germline V gives CDR1 SGHVS, CDR2 FQNEAQ. V was pared by 3 bases and J by 5 bases, with 4 bases of the junction left unmatched. CDR3 residues: CASSFGQGAGDTQYF. CDR3 nucleotides: TGTGCCAGCAGCTTCGGACAGGGGGCCGGAGATACGCAGTATTTT.

This chain links TRBV29-1 with TRBJ2-3; D possibly uses TRBD1 or TRBD2 (5 bases each). CDR1 is SQVTM, CDR2 ANQGSEA, per germline. This CDR3 comprises 13 residues. V was pared by 8 bases and J by 5 bases, with 17 bases between. The CDR3 DNA sequence: TGCAGCCTCAGGGCCTCAGCGGAAGATACGCAGTATTTT. Translated, it gives CSLRASAEDTQYF.

This clone has just one count. The chain uses TRBV7-9 and TRBJ2-5, with a possible D match to TRBD2 (6 bases). The CDR3 loop spans 19 amino acids. V lost 8 bases to trimming and J lost 5 bases, with 33 bases between them. Germline V gene lookup returns CDR1 SEHNR and CDR2 FQNEAQ (reference sequence). The CDR3 nucleotides read TGTGCCAGCGCCCCTGGGGGGACCCCCCTTTCTGCTTGGAGGGAGACCCAGTACTTC. It translates to CASAPGGTPLSAWRETQYF.

The chain joins TRBV4-1 to TRBJ2-7, with TRBD2 matching 12 bases. The CDR3 has 16 amino acids. V shed 2 bases and J 2 bases; nucleotides not matched to a gene: 4. The V gene's germline CDR1 is MGHRA and CDR2 YSYEKL. CDR3 in DNA: TGCGCCAGCAGCCAAAGGACTAGCGGGGTAGCCTACGAGCAGTACTTC. This translates into CASSQRTSGVAYEQYF.

Concerning this clone: One junction end disagrees with the germline gene, perhaps due to a read error. The chain employs TRBV30 and TRBJ2-1, with D unresolved. Germline CDR1 reads GTSNPN; CDR2 reads SVGIG (reference sequence). The CDR3 sequence is 12 residues long. The chain's CDR3 is CAWQRSYNERFF. Here the CDR3 DNA reads TGTGCCTGGCAGAGGAGCTACAATGAGCGGTTCTTC.

This clone was counted once. The chain links TRBV9 to TRBJ1-2, with TRBD1 matching over 7 bases. Germline V gene sequence: CDR1 SGDLS, CDR2 YYNGEE. The CDR3 is made up of 16 amino acids. V was clipped by 4 bases and J by 3 bases; unmatched bases: 12. CDR3 sequence reads: CASSFSGQVVDYGYTF. CDR3 nucleotides: TGTGCCAGCAGCTTTAGTGGACAGGTCGTTGACTATGGCTACACCTTC.

The V gene is TRBV5-4, the J gene TRBJ2-5; tentative D call: TRBD2 (6 bases). CDR3 size: 15 residues. Between the trimmed V and J ends, which lost 0 bases and 5 bases, there was a span of 14 bases. Germline V gene data show CDR1 as SGHNT and CDR2 as YYREEE (reference sequence). The CDR3 DNA is TGTGCCAGCAGCTTGGGTGGCAGGGAGGCGGAGACCCAGTACTTC. Protein sequence: CASSLGGREAETQYF.

The V gene is TRBV10-1, the J gene TRBJ1-4, with D possibly matching TRBD1 (5 bases). The CDR3 totals 13 residues. Germline loops: CDR1 WNHNN, CDR2 SYGVQD (reference sequence). V was cut by 4 bases and J by 7 bases, with 10 bases left in between. CDR3: CASSGGASEKLFF. The DNA of the CDR3 is TGCGCCAGCAGTGGAGGGGCAAGTGAAAAACTGTTTTTT.

The gene calls are TRBV18 and TRBJ2-7; 11 bases line up with TRBD2. The CDR3 runs to 18 residues. The ends lost 6 bases at V and 6 bases at J; junction bases unmatched: 19. Germline CDR1 is KGHSH and CDR2 is LQKENI. The CDR3 reads CASSPSELAGVAWSEQYF. The CDR3 bases are TGTGCCAGCTCTCCCAGCGAACTAGCGGGAGTTGCGTGGAGCGAGCAGTACTTC.

The V gene is TRBV6-1, the J gene TRBJ2-1, with D maybe TRBD1 (6 bases). The CDR3 has 14 residues. V lost 5 bases and J 5 bases, leaving 13 bases between the germline ends. In germline, CDR1 is MNHNS, CDR2 SASEGT. The CDR3 here is CASSRHGQNNEQFF. The CDR3 bases are TGTGCCAGCAGTAGACACGGACAGAACAATGAGCAGTTCTTC.

CDR3 coding DNA: TGTGCCAGCAGCTTAGTACGGGACCAGCCCCAGCATTTT. Translated: CASSLVRDQPQHF. This chain joins TRBV7-2 and TRBJ1-5; a possible D gene is TRBD1 (5 bases). This CDR3 region has 13 residues. With 1 base removed from V and 7 bases from J, the gap between germline ends came to 8 bases. CDR1 and CDR2 (germline): SGHTA, FQGNSA.

The chain carries TRBV7-2 and TRBJ2-5, with 15 bases fitting TRBD2. V was pared by 1 base and J by 2 bases, with 8 bases of the junction left unmatched. Germline lookup yields CDR1 SGHTA and CDR2 FQGNSA. This CDR3 is built from 19 residues. Here the CDR3 DNA reads TGTGCCAGCAGCTTAGTACCGGGACTAGCGGGAGGAGGGCAAGAGACCCAGTACTTC. It is translated as CASSLVPGLAGGGQETQYF.

The V and J genes are TRBV19 and TRBJ1-2; 8 bases are shared with TRBD1. The CDR3 has 13 amino acids. Germline values: CDR1 LNHDA, CDR2 SQIVND (reference sequence). V lost 5 bases and J lost 8; bases outside the gene matches: 7. CDR3 loop: CASSRTTGVGYTF. CDR3 DNA sequence: TGTGCCAGTAGTCGCACGACAGGGGTGGGCTACACCTTC.

The chain employs TRBV28 and TRBJ2-1, with 7 bases lining up with TRBD2. Germline loops: CDR1 MDHEN, CDR2 SYDVKM. This CDR3 is built from 15 residues. The trim removed 3 bases at V and 7 bases at J, leaving 9 bases unmatched. The CDR3 DNA reads as TGTGCCAGCAGTTTTGCGGGAGCGGGTAAGAATGAGCAGTTCTTC. It is translated as CASSFAGAGKNEQFF.

The sample holds one count of this clone. The chain carries TRBV5-1 and TRBJ1-1, with 7 bases aligning to TRBD1. This CDR3 is 11 amino acids long. Germline-derived CDR1 and CDR2 are SGHRS and YFSETQ. J gave up 9 bases and V 4 bases, and 3 bases lay outside the gene matches. CDR3 residues: CASSETGKAFF. The DNA for the CDR3 is TGCGCCAGCAGCGAGACAGGGAAAGCTTTCTTT. Variable domain in full (rest from reference TRBV5-1 and TRBJ1-1): KAGVTQTPRYLIKTRGQQVTLSCSPISGHRSVSWYQQTPGQGLQFLFEYFSETQRNKGNFPGRFSGRQFSNSRSEMNVSTLELGDSALYLCASSETGKAFFGQGTRLTVV.

This clone was counted a few times. The rearrangement joins TRBV7-9 to TRBJ1-1; D is uncertain. The V gene's germline CDR1 is SEHNR and CDR2 FQNEAQ (reference sequence). With 1 base removed from V and 5 bases from J, the gap between germline ends came to 2 bases. This CDR3 has 11 residues. The CDR3 nucleotides read TGTGCCAGCAGCTTAGAGACTGAAGCTTTCTTT. Its translation: CASSLETEAFF.

The chain is built from TRBV7-9 and TRBJ1-1; D perhaps matches TRBD1 (6 bases). The CDR3 has 14 residues. Germline lookup yields CDR1 SEHNR and CDR2 FQNEAQ (reference sequence). V lost 7 bases and J 0 bases, leaving 12 bases between the germline ends. The CDR3 sequence is CASTVAGVNTEAFF. The CDR3 coding sequence is TGTGCCAGCACGGTGGCAGGGGTGAACACTGAAGCTTTCTTT.

This sequence joins TRBV29-1 and TRBJ1-5; D gene unclear. Trimming removed 4 bases at V and 2 bases at J, with 12 bases between. Germline-derived CDR1 and CDR2 are SQVTM and ANQGSEA. There are 14 residues in the CDR3. CDR3 DNA: TGCAGCGTTGGGGGTGGCGACGGCAATCAGCCCCAGCATTTT. This gives the protein CSVGGGDGNQPQHF.